The 9 T cell receptor beta chains below all came from one sample that was sequenced in a study of blood T cell repertoires in COVID-19 (dated by TCRdb to between 2020 and 2021). Receptor amplification or capture employed the immunoSEQ multiplex PCR assay. TCRdb took over this immuneACCESS table, retaining in-frame rearrangements with V and J assigned. Such tables are incomplete; in checked studies, under half of the missing clones stem from an unresolved V gene, and the remainder is unexplained. Here the sample has 220,000 or so clones; 70% to 90% occur a single time. Of the sample, around 2.9% is held by the ten largest clones. The source material was peripheral blood. The source is a man aged 50-59 years who had recovered from COVID-19.

In this sample, this clone turned up many times. The chain has TRBV4-2 and TRBJ2-6, with D possibly matching TRBD2 (5 bases). There are 17 residues in the CDR3. CDR1 is LGHNA and CDR2 is YNFKEQ in the germline V gene. Trimming stripped 2 bases from V and 0 bases from J, with 11 bases between. CDR3 sequence: CASSQRERSSGANVLTF. CDR3 in DNA: TGTGCCAGCAGCCAAAGGGAGAGAAGCTCTGGGGCCAACGTCCTGACTTTC.

This clone was seen just once. The rearrangement joins TRBV19 to TRBJ2-1, with TRBD2 matching over 14 bases. The CDR3 covers 16 residues. Germline V CDR1 and CDR2: LNHDA, SQIVND (reference sequence). V gave up 3 bases and J gave up 6 bases; unmatched junction bases: 4. CDR3 in amino acids: CASSIAGLAGGNEQFF. CDR3 nucleotide sequence: TGTGCCAGTAGTATCGCCGGACTAGCGGGAGGCAATGAGCAGTTCTTC.

The J gene is TRBJ2-1, the V gene TRBV2, with 14 nucleotides matching TRBD2. This CDR3 comprises 15 residues. The V and J ends lost 6 bases and 7 bases, in that order; junction bases with no gene match: 5. Germline V gene sequence: CDR1 SNHLY, CDR2 FYNNEI. CDR3 sequence: CASSGLAGGMNEQFF. The CDR3 region has the DNA TGTGCCAGCAGCGGACTAGCGGGAGGTATGAATGAGCAGTTCTTC.

The gene calls are TRBV28 and TRBJ1-5; D unclear. The CDR3 is made up of 19 amino acids. Germline V lookup: CDR1 MDHEN, CDR2 SYDVKM. With 3 bases removed from V and 1 base from J, the gap between germline ends came to 22 bases. The CDR3 spells CASSFYRNLGGSSNQPQHF. CDR3 in DNA: TGTGCCAGCAGTTTTTACCGAAATTTGGGAGGCAGCAGCAATCAGCCCCAGCATTTT.

The gene calls are TRBV6-6 and TRBJ1-2; D unresolved. CDR3 size: 13 residues. The germline CDR1 and CDR2 sequences are MNHNY and SVGAGI (reference sequence). The V and J ends lost 5 bases and 2 bases respectively, with 9 bases between them. The CDR3 here is CASSPTQNYGYTF. The CDR3 bases are TGTGCCAGCAGTCCCACACAAAACTATGGCTACACCTTC.

The CDR3 bases are TGTGCCAGCAGTTATCCGGCTAGCGGCTCCTACAATGAGCAGTTCTTC. Amino acids: CASSYPASGSYNEQFF. The rearrangement uses TRBV6-2 or TRBV6-3 and TRBJ2-1; 7 positions agree with TRBD2. The length of the CDR3 is 16 residues. CDR1 and CDR2 from the germline V gene are MNHEY and SVGEGT. With V trimmed by 3 bases and J by 0 bases, 5 bases remained unmatched.

The V and J genes are TRBV4-2 and TRBJ2-2; 10 bases fit TRBD2. The CDR3 runs 17 residues. Germline V gives CDR1 LGHNA, CDR2 YNFKEQ. Germline trimming cut 2 bases from V and 5 bases from J; bases unmatched to any gene: 8. The CDR3 coding sequence is TGTGCCAGCAGCCAATTTGACCTAGCGGGAGTAACCGGGGAGCTGTTTTTT. Its translation is CASSQFDLAGVTGELFF.

V usage is TRBV30 and J usage is TRBJ2-7, with 10 positions matching TRBD2. Germline-derived CDR1 and CDR2 are GTSNPN and SVGIG (reference sequence). The length of the CDR3 is 14 residues. J lost 3 bases, V lost 5 bases, and 7 bases had no gene match. The CDR3 protein is CAWRGLARGYEQYF. For the CDR3, the DNA is TGTGCCTGGCGGGGACTAGCGAGGGGCTACGAGCAGTACTTC.

V gene TRBV6-6 combines with J gene TRBJ2-7, with a weak D call TRBD1 (7 bases). CDR1 is MNHNY, CDR2 SVGAGI, per germline (reference sequence). This CDR3 comprises 16 residues. Trimming took 0 bases from V and 0 from J, leaving 12 bases between them. CDR3 bases: TGTGCCAGCAGTTACTCGTCGCAGGGGGGCTCCTACGAGCAGTACTTC. Its translation is CASSYSSQGGSYEQYF.